This is a list of T cell receptor beta chains from one sample in a study of T cell repertoires in aging, cancer and after chemotherapy. TCRdb used MiXCR to reprocess the multiplex PCR reads, holding one entry per CDR3 protein. The profile shows thousands of distinct CDR3 sequences, approximately 40% of them singletons. Source material: blood. The receptors here all came from a human donor in good health. The CDR3 runs from the conserved cysteine through the conserved F or W. D genes are given only for firm matches. Size tells how often a clone was seen (once, few, many) or the class of an expanded clone, and some rows leave it out.

v_call: TRBV6-5; d_call: NA; clone_size: few; j_call: TRBJ1-6; cdr3_nt: TGTGCCAGCAGTAGGCAGTTGAGCTCCTATAATTCACCCCTCCACTTT; cdr3_aa: CASSRQLSSYNSPLHF
v_call: TRBV6-1; d_call: NA; clone_size: few; j_call: TRBJ1-5; cdr3_nt: TGTGCCAGCAGTGCTGCCGGGTTTAGCAATCAGCCCCAGCATTTT; cdr3_aa: CASSAAGFSNQPQHF
v_call: TRBV13; d_call: TRBD1; clone_size: NA; j_call: TRBJ1-1; cdr3_nt: TGTGCCAGCAGCCCCTACAGGGGTTTAAGTAGTGAAGCTTTCTTT; cdr3_aa: CASSPYRGLSSEAFF
v_call: TRBV29-1; d_call: NA; clone_size: few; j_call: TRBJ2-3; cdr3_nt: TGCAGTGTTTCGTTTTTGGGTGCGACAGATACGCAGTATTTT; cdr3_aa: CSVSFLGATDTQYF
v_call: TRBV5-6; d_call: NA; clone_size: NA; j_call: TRBJ1-3; cdr3_nt: TGTGCCAGCAGCTTGGTGGGGGGTTTTGGAAACACCATATATTTT; cdr3_aa: CASSLVGGFGNTIYF
v_call: TRBV30; d_call: NA; clone_size: NA; j_call: TRBJ1-2; cdr3_nt: TGTGCCTGGTCTAGGGCTAACTATGGCTACACCTTC; cdr3_aa: CAWSRANYGYTF
v_call: TRBV5-6; d_call: NA; clone_size: few; j_call: TRBJ2-7; cdr3_nt: TGTGCCAGCAGCTTGGTTGGAGAGCAGTACTTC; cdr3_aa: CASSLVGEQYF
v_call: TRBV24-1; d_call: TRBD1; clone_size: NA; j_call: TRBJ2-1; cdr3_nt: TGTGCCACGCTTACCGGGACAGGGGAAAACAATGAGCAGTTCTTC; cdr3_aa: CATLTGTGENNEQFF
v_call: TRBV12-3/TRBV12-4; d_call: TRBD1; clone_size: few; j_call: TRBJ2-7; cdr3_nt: TGTGCCAGCAGCTTCCGCCCTCTTCGGACAGGGAACTCCTACGAGCAGTACTTC; cdr3_aa: CASSFRPLRTGNSYEQYF
v_call: TRBV5-4; d_call: NA; clone_size: few; j_call: TRBJ2-1; cdr3_nt: TGTGCCAGCAGCTTGGGCGGGGGCCCCCCCAATGAGCAGTTCTTC; cdr3_aa: CASSLGGGPPNEQFF
v_call: TRBV6-6; d_call: TRBD2; clone_size: few; j_call: TRBJ2-1; cdr3_nt: TGTGCCAGCAGCAAACTAGCGGGAGAATACCATGGCAATGAGCAGTTCTTC; cdr3_aa: CASSKLAGEYHGNEQFF
v_call: TRBV27; d_call: NA; clone_size: few; j_call: TRBJ2-2; cdr3_nt: TGTGCCAGCAGTCTTTTGACTAGAAACACCGGGGAGCTGTTTTTT; cdr3_aa: CASSLLTRNTGELFF
v_call: TRBV6-2/TRBV6-3; d_call: NA; clone_size: few; j_call: TRBJ2-7; cdr3_nt: TGTGCCAGCAGGTCCGAAAACTCCTACGAGCAGTACTTC; cdr3_aa: CASRSENSYEQYF
v_call: TRBV7-9; d_call: NA; clone_size: NA; j_call: TRBJ2-2; cdr3_nt: TGTGCCAGCAGCTCTGCCGGGAACCCCGAGGGTTTTTTT; cdr3_aa: CASSSAGNPEGFF
v_call: TRBV6-5; d_call: TRBD2; clone_size: NA; j_call: TRBJ2-7; cdr3_nt: TGTGCCAGCACCAGCCGGGCGGGGGGGCCCGAGCAGTACTTC; cdr3_aa: CASTSRAGGPEQYF
v_call: TRBV28; d_call: TRBD2; clone_size: NA; j_call: TRBJ2-5; cdr3_nt: TGTGCCAGCAGTTTGGTCAGCGGGAGGCCCGGGGTGGAGACCCAGTACTTC; cdr3_aa: CASSLVSGRPGVETQYF
v_call: TRBV12-3/TRBV12-4; d_call: NA; clone_size: few; j_call: TRBJ2-7; cdr3_nt: TGTGCCAGCAGTGTTACGGGACAACGTTCCGAGCAGTACTTC; cdr3_aa: CASSVTGQRSEQYF
v_call: TRBV19; d_call: TRBD2; clone_size: few; j_call: TRBJ2-1; cdr3_nt: TGTGCCAGTAAGTGGACTAGGCGAAACAATGAGCAGTTCTTC; cdr3_aa: CASKWTRRNNEQFF
v_call: TRBV18; d_call: NA; clone_size: few; j_call: TRBJ2-3; cdr3_nt: TGTGCCAGCTCATCGATCATAGGGTCTTACGGGGCAGATACGCAGTATTTT; cdr3_aa: CASSSIIGSYGADTQYF
v_call: TRBV11-3; d_call: TRBD1; clone_size: NA; j_call: TRBJ1-4; cdr3_nt: TGTGCCAGCAGCTTGGAGGGACAGGGGGCTAATGAAAAACTGTTTTTT; cdr3_aa: CASSLEGQGANEKLFF
v_call: TRBV18; d_call: NA; clone_size: few; j_call: TRBJ2-7; cdr3_nt: TGTGCCAGCTCCCAAGGCAGCCTCTCCTACGAGCAGTACTTC; cdr3_aa: CASSQGSLSYEQYF
v_call: TRBV12-3/TRBV12-4; d_call: TRBD2; clone_size: medium-sized; j_call: TRBJ2-1; cdr3_nt: TGTGCCAGCAGTTTAGCGGGCGGGAGCTCCTACAATGAGCAGTTCTTC; cdr3_aa: CASSLAGGSSYNEQFF
v_call: TRBV5-5; d_call: NA; clone_size: NA; j_call: TRBJ1-5; cdr3_nt: TGTGCCAGCAGGATCACGATCGGGACGAGCAATCAGCCCCAGCATTTT; cdr3_aa: CASRITIGTSNQPQHF
v_call: TRBV19; d_call: NA; clone_size: medium-sized; j_call: TRBJ1-6; cdr3_nt: TGTGCCAGTAGTATAAGAGGGTTCAGCTCACCCCTCCACTTT; cdr3_aa: CASSIRGFSSPLHF
v_call: TRBV19; d_call: NA; clone_size: NA; j_call: TRBJ1-1; cdr3_nt: TGTGCCAGCTCATACAGGAGGGAAATGAACACTGAAGCTTTCTTT; cdr3_aa: CASSYRREMNTEAFF
v_call: TRBV6-5; d_call: NA; clone_size: NA; j_call: TRBJ1-2; cdr3_nt: TGTGCCAGCAGTTACGTCCGAACTGGGGGCGGCTATGGCTACACCTTC; cdr3_aa: CASSYVRTGGGYGYTF
v_call: TRBV27; d_call: TRBD2; clone_size: NA; j_call: TRBJ2-7; cdr3_nt: TGTGCCAGCAGACTTGGGACTAGCGGGGTCTACGAGCAGTACTTC; cdr3_aa: CASRLGTSGVYEQYF
v_call: TRBV18; d_call: NA; clone_size: NA; j_call: TRBJ2-7; cdr3_nt: TGTGCCAGCTCACCAGGCGGGATAACCTACGAGCAGTACTTC; cdr3_aa: CASSPGGITYEQYF
v_call: TRBV24-1; d_call: TRBD2; clone_size: NA; j_call: TRBJ2-3; cdr3_nt: TGTGCCACCAGTGAGGGACTAGCGGGGGGACCCGGGCCGCAGTATTTT; cdr3_aa: CATSEGLAGGPGPQYF
v_call: TRBV29-1; d_call: NA; clone_size: NA; j_call: TRBJ2-5; cdr3_nt: TGCAGCGCCGCCACATCCCTAGCGAAAGAGACCCAGTACTTC; cdr3_aa: CSAATSLAKETQYF
v_call: TRBV7-6; d_call: NA; clone_size: NA; j_call: TRBJ1-2; cdr3_nt: TGTGCCAGCAGCCCTCGTCGCCAGGGAAGTAACTATGGCTACACCTTC; cdr3_aa: CASSPRRQGSNYGYTF
v_call: TRBV6-6; d_call: TRBD1; clone_size: few; j_call: TRBJ2-1; cdr3_nt: TGTGCCAGCAGTGAAGGGGCGACAGGGTTCAATGAGCAGTTCTTC; cdr3_aa: CASSEGATGFNEQFF
v_call: TRBV6-1; d_call: NA; clone_size: NA; j_call: TRBJ1-1; cdr3_nt: TGTGCCAGCAGTAGACTGGAGCGGAACACTGAAGCTTTCTTT; cdr3_aa: CASSRLERNTEAFF
v_call: TRBV10-3; d_call: NA; clone_size: NA; j_call: TRBJ2-2; cdr3_nt: TGTGCCATCAGTGGGACTCAGGGGCCTCAGACATCCCGGGAGCTGTTTTTT; cdr3_aa: CAISGTQGPQTSRELFF
v_call: TRBV12-3/TRBV12-4; d_call: TRBD1; clone_size: NA; j_call: TRBJ2-7; cdr3_nt: TGTGCCAGCGCGCGGGACAGGGTTACCTCCGAGCAGTACTTC; cdr3_aa: CASARDRVTSEQYF
v_call: TRBV30; d_call: NA; clone_size: few; j_call: TRBJ1-5; cdr3_nt: TGTGCCTCCGGGACGTCTAGCAATCAGCCCCAGCATTTT; cdr3_aa: CASGTSSNQPQHF
v_call: TRBV19; d_call: TRBD1; clone_size: few; j_call: TRBJ1-4; cdr3_nt: TGTGCCAGTAGTAGAACAGGGGGCTTGATCGAAAAACTGTTTTTT; cdr3_aa: CASSRTGGLIEKLFF
v_call: TRBV19; d_call: TRBD2; clone_size: medium-sized; j_call: TRBJ2-1; cdr3_nt: TGTGGGACTAGTTCCTACAATGAGCAGTTCTTC; cdr3_aa: CGTSSYNEQFF
v_call: TRBV19; d_call: NA; clone_size: NA; j_call: TRBJ1-3; cdr3_nt: TGTGCCAGTAGCGAAGGTGGAAACACCATATATTTT; cdr3_aa: CASSEGGNTIYF